One and the same sample provided the 3 T cell receptor beta chains below, sequenced in a study of a mutant IDH1 vaccine in newly diagnosed glioma. Their cognate antigens are unknown. The table came from immunoSEQ multiplex PCR; TCRdb's copy has only in-frame clones and leaves some out. The sample has around 30,000 clones; around 60% are singletons. Regarding time point: week 5, during vaccination. Doses consisted of 300 ug of mutant IDH1 20-mer peptide each, paired with topical imiquimod. The specimen comprised PBMCs, sampled from a glioma patient whose treatment included an IDH1 peptide vaccine. All receptors derive from a woman between 18 and 29 years old with glioma.

This clone was detected a few times. The J gene is TRBJ1-1, the V gene TRBV21-1; TRBD1 was called by the table and not checked on the DNA. TRBV21-1 has pseudogene status. The CDR3 sequence is 15 residues long. In nucleotides, the CDR3 is TGTGCCAGCAGCAAAGTGGAGACAGGGAGCACTGAAGCTTTCTTT. Amino acids: CASSKVETGSTEAFF.

This clone was seen more than once but under ten times. The chain carries TRBV30 and TRBJ1-4, with D tentatively TRBD1 (6 bases). Trimming shortened V by 4 bases and J by 7 bases, and 16 bases separated the two germline ends. Germline CDR1 is GTSNPN and CDR2 is SVGIG (reference sequence). This CDR3 has 14 residues. The CDR3: CAWTGPTGGEKLFF. Here the CDR3 DNA reads TGTGCCTGGACCGGTCCGACAGGAGGTGAAAAACTGTTTTTT.

The V and J genes are TRBV5-1 and TRBJ2-5, with TRBD2 matching 12 bases. The CDR3 length is 17 residues. The germline CDR1 and CDR2 sequences are SGHRS and YFSETQ. Trimming removed 5 bases from V and 1 base from J; junction bases left unmatched: 9. CDR3 nucleotides: TGCGCCAGCAGTTCCGGGACTAGCGGGTCCCTCCAAGAGACCCAGTACTTC. The encoded protein is CASSSGTSGSLQETQYF.